What follows describes a single T cell receptor (beta chain). Antigen unknown. The library was made from cDNA and included unique molecular identifiers. From approximately 0.95 to 9.8 million T cells, roughly 0.5 million cDNA molecules were obtained. MiXCR, run by TCRdb on the PCR reads, gives a single entry per CDR3 protein. The profile shows 750,000 to 950,000 distinct CDR3 sequences, roughly 50% of them singletons. CDR1 is ENHRY, CDR2 SYGVKD, per germline. V lost 0 bases and J lost 2; bases outside the gene matches: 3. This CDR3 is 15 amino acids long. This record belongs to a study of post-analysis software for immune sequencing data. Overall study context: Secondary progressive, relapsing-remitting and progressive-relapsing multiple sclerosis were among the included disease courses. Study-wide results and caveats: Among multiple sclerosis patients, normalized Chao1 diversity was significantly below that of controls. TRBV5-6, TRBV5-1 and TRBV20-1 belonged to a set of a few TRBV segments that were more frequent in patients than controls.

Sequenced input: blood. The clonotype was recovered from a girl aged 5-17 years with multiple sclerosis. The rearrangement links TRBV10-3 to TRBJ1-2, with 7 nucleotides matching TRBD1. CDR3 nucleotides: TGTGCCATCAGTGAGTCAACGACAGGGAACTATGGCTACACCTTC. Translating gives CAISESTTGNYGYTF.